This TCR beta chain was documented in a study of blood T cell repertoires in COVID-19. Study-wide background: The study drew acute and convalescent COVID-19 samples from the United States, Italy and Spain.

The CDR3 length is 13 residues. Per the germline V gene, CDR1 is MDHEN and CDR2 is SYDVKM. The V end lost 7 bases, the J end lost 7 bases, and 15 bases lay between the germline ends. Profiling relied on immunoSEQ multiplex PCR, and the TCRdb table lists in-frame clones only, not all of them. The repertoire holds a few hundred thousand clones, with approximately 87% as singletons. The sample was peripheral blood. The chain couples TRBV28 to TRBJ2-3, with a weak D call TRBD2 (5 bases). This TCR was recovered from a man between 60 and 75 years old with acute or convalescent COVID-19. The CDR3 region is CASNEQRWNTQYF. CDR3 coding DNA: TGTGCCAGCAACGAGCAGCGGTGGAATACGCAGTATTTT.